The present T cell receptor beta chain was sequenced within a study of CD8+CD57+ T cells in acquired aplastic anemia. In patients chosen for sequencing, flow cytometry had shown CD8+CD57+ cell expansion. Genomic DNA provided the template from which TCR beta VDJ and CDR3 profiles were obtained. From the reads, TCRdb called clonotypes with MiXCR, one entry per CDR3 protein. The repertoire holds some 150,000 distinct CDR3 sequences, with 40% to 65% as singletons. This clonotype was recorded many times. Source material: sorted CD4+, CD8+, or CD8+CD57+ T cells (not recorded which) from PBMCs. This receptor was identified in a human donor with aplastic anemia.

The CDR3 coding sequence is TGTGCCAGCAGCTTAGATCCAGGGCCCTACGAGCAGTACTTC. Protein product: CASSLDPGPYEQYF. The chain carries TRBV7-2 and TRBJ2-7, with D possibly matching TRBD1 (5 bases). The CDR3 covers 14 residues. V shed 1 base and J shed 2 bases, with 9 bases lying between them. Germline CDR1 SGHTA, CDR2 FQGNSA.